The rows below give T cell receptor beta chains drawn from one sample of a study of T cell responses to AZD1222 COVID-19 vaccine. The data were produced by immunoSEQ multiplex PCR, yet TCRdb's version contains in-frame clones alone and is incomplete. Of tens of thousands of clones listed, around 90% were seen once; the top ten hold over 9%. Sequencing used peripheral blood, obtained on day 0 of MenACWY control vaccination. The receptors were gathered from an adult in good health. CDR3s include the opening cysteine and the closing phenylalanine or tryptophan. The D gene is left open where the match is weak. The size entry is marked missing in some rows and otherwise reads once, few, many or a size class.

j_call: TRBJ2-2; v_call: TRBV5-4; clone_size: NA; d_call: TRBD2; cdr3_aa: CASSFRSGGKNTGELFF; cdr3_nt: TGTGCCAGCAGCTTTAGGAGCGGGGGGAAAAACACCGGGGAGCTGTTTTTT
j_call: TRBJ1-4; v_call: TRBV6-5; clone_size: few; d_call: NA; cdr3_aa: CASNGFEKLFF; cdr3_nt: TGTGCCAGCAACGGGTTTGAAAAACTGTTTTTT
j_call: TRBJ2-3; v_call: TRBV6-5; clone_size: NA; d_call: NA; cdr3_aa: CASTGIMGRDTQYF; cdr3_nt: TGTGCCAGCACTGGGATCATGGGTAGGGATACGCAGTATTTT
j_call: TRBJ2-7; v_call: TRBV7-9; clone_size: NA; d_call: NA; cdr3_aa: CASSLAASSYEQYF; cdr3_nt: TGTGCCAGCAGCTTAGCGGCCTCCTCCTACGAGCAGTACTTC
j_call: TRBJ1-4; v_call: TRBV15; clone_size: NA; d_call: NA; cdr3_aa: CATSRGYNEKLFF; cdr3_nt: TGTGCCACCAGCAGAGGTTATAATGAAAAACTGTTTTTT
j_call: TRBJ2-3; v_call: TRBV7-2; clone_size: NA; d_call: NA; cdr3_aa: CASSLAAPTSTDTQYF; cdr3_nt: TGTGCCAGCAGCTTAGCGGCACCTACTAGCACAGATACGCAGTATTTT
j_call: TRBJ1-6; v_call: TRBV19; clone_size: few; d_call: NA; cdr3_aa: CASSIPQYNSPLHF; cdr3_nt: TGTGCCAGTAGTATCCCGCAGTATAATTCACCCCTCCACTTT
j_call: TRBJ1-2; v_call: TRBV5-6; clone_size: NA; d_call: TRBD1; cdr3_aa: CASSSGTGDHYGYTF; cdr3_nt: TGTGCCAGCAGCTCCGGGACAGGGGACCACTATGGCTACACCTTC
j_call: TRBJ1-4; v_call: TRBV10-3; clone_size: NA; d_call: TRBD1; cdr3_aa: CAISELGQGAGIEKLFF; cdr3_nt: TGTGCCATCAGTGAGTTGGGACAGGGGGCTGGAATCGAAAAACTGTTTTTT
j_call: TRBJ1-1; v_call: TRBV6-2/TRBV6-3; clone_size: NA; d_call: TRBD1; cdr3_aa: CASSYPRGGRATEAFF; cdr3_nt: TGTGCCAGCAGTTACCCCAGGGGGGGGCGAGCCACTGAAGCTTTCTTT
j_call: TRBJ1-2; v_call: TRBV15; clone_size: NA; d_call: NA; cdr3_aa: CATSKETGYGYGYTF; cdr3_nt: TGTGCCACCAGTAAAGAGACAGGCTACGGCTATGGCTACACCTTC
j_call: TRBJ1-2; v_call: TRBV14; clone_size: NA; d_call: TRBD1; cdr3_aa: CASSNHPGDRYGYTF; cdr3_nt: TGTGCCAGCAGCAACCACCCCGGGGACAGATATGGCTACACCTTC
j_call: TRBJ1-1; v_call: TRBV10-3; clone_size: NA; d_call: TRBD1; cdr3_aa: CAIRTQGASWNTEAFF; cdr3_nt: TGTGCCATCAGGACACAGGGGGCTTCTTGGAACACTGAAGCTTTCTTT
j_call: TRBJ2-7; v_call: TRBV12-5; clone_size: NA; d_call: TRBD1; cdr3_aa: CASGSRGQGALSYEQYF; cdr3_nt: TGTGCTAGTGGTTCCCGCGGACAGGGGGCACTCTCCTACGAGCAGTACTTC
j_call: TRBJ2-7; v_call: TRBV19; clone_size: NA; d_call: NA; cdr3_aa: CASSHRTSYEQYF; cdr3_nt: TGTGCCAGTAGCCACAGGACGTCCTACGAGCAGTACTTC
j_call: TRBJ2-1; v_call: TRBV29-1; clone_size: NA; d_call: NA; cdr3_aa: CSVEAGHEQFF; cdr3_nt: TGCAGCGTTGAAGCGGGTCATGAGCAGTTCTTC
j_call: TRBJ2-7; v_call: TRBV5-1; clone_size: NA; d_call: TRBD1; cdr3_aa: CASSFGTGDYEQYF; cdr3_nt: TGCGCCAGCAGCTTTGGGACAGGAGATTACGAGCAGTACTTC
j_call: TRBJ2-2; v_call: TRBV18; clone_size: NA; d_call: TRBD1; cdr3_aa: CASSGTGLNTGELFF; cdr3_nt: TGTGCCAGCTCTGGGACAGGTTTAAACACCGGGGAGCTGTTTTTT
j_call: TRBJ2-1; v_call: TRBV10-3; clone_size: NA; d_call: TRBD2; cdr3_aa: CAISVGGGSYNEQFF; cdr3_nt: TGTGCCATCAGTGTAGGCGGGGGGTCCTACAATGAGCAGTTCTTC